This T cell receptor (beta chain) comes out of a study of blood T cell repertoires in COVID-19. Study summary: The United States, Italy and Spain were the sources of the acute and convalescent COVID-19 samples.

Some clones are missing from TCRdb's copy, which holds only in-frame ones; the method was immunoSEQ multiplex PCR. The sample has about 160,000 clones; roughly 90% are singletons. V lost 0 bases, J lost 6 bases, and 3 bases stayed unmatched. Germline V CDR1 and CDR2: ENHRY, SYGVKD. CDR3 length: 14 amino acids. The receptor was isolated from a man between 60 and 75 years old with active or convalescent COVID-19. V usage is TRBV10-3 and J usage is TRBJ2-7, with 9 nucleotides matching TRBD1. Sequencing was done on a sample of peripheral blood. The CDR3 here is CAISESTGGFEQYF. The CDR3 DNA reads as TGTGCCATCAGTGAGTCGACAGGGGGGTTCGAGCAGTACTTC.